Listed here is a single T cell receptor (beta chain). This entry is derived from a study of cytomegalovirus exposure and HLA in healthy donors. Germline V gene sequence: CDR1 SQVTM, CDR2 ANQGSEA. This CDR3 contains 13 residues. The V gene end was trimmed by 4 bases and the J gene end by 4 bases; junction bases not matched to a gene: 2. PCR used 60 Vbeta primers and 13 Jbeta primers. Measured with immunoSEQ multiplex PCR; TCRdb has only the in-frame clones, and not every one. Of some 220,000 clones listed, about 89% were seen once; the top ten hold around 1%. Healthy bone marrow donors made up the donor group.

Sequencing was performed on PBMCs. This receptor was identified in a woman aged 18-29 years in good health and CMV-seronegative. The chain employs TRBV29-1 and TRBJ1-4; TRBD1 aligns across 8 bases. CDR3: CSVGTGFNEKLFF. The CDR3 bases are TGCAGCGTTGGGACAGGGTTTAATGAAAAACTGTTTTTT.